Included here is one T cell receptor beta chain sequence, with context. Trimming took 2 bases from V and 0 from J; bases not matched to a gene: 4. The CDR3 is 16 amino acids. Per the germline V gene, CDR1 is MNHNY and CDR2 is SVGAGI (reference sequence). Primers: 60 Vbeta forward and 13 Jbeta reverse. The protocol was immunoSEQ multiplex PCR, while the TCRdb copy is restricted to in-frame clones and leaves out a portion. The sample contains around 110,000 clones, roughly 79% of which appear only once. This record belongs to a study of cytomegalovirus exposure and HLA in healthy donors. The chain carries TRBV6-6 and TRBJ1-2, with TRBD1 identical over 9 bases. The material sequenced was PBMCs. The clonotype comes from a woman aged 18-29 years in good health and CMV-seronegative. The CDR3 here is CASSYPRQGANYGYTF. The CDR3 nucleotides read TGTGCCAGCAGTTACCCACGACAGGGGGCTAACTATGGCTACACCTTC.